Shown below are 21 T cell receptor beta chains from a single sample sequenced in a study of T cells in tuberculosis. Thawed, overnight-rested PBMC were stained with GMM-loaded CD1B tetramer, viability dye and anti-CD3, then sorted. C32 glucose monomycolate from Rhodococcus equi was loaded onto the CD1B tetramers. Clones were read by immunoSEQ multiplex PCR, and TCRdb kept only the in-frame ones, dropping some. The sample lists more than 70,000 clones, roughly 88% occurring once. The sample taken for sequencing was CD1b-GMM tetramer-negative cells sorted from PBMCs. These receptors were collected from an adult woman with latent tuberculosis.

This clone was observed a single time. The chain recombines TRBV6-6 with TRBJ2-4; tentatively, D is TRBD1 (7 bases). V was shortened by 7 bases and J by 2 bases, with 18 bases between the two germline ends. This CDR3 contains 16 residues. Germline loops: CDR1 MNHNY, CDR2 SVGAGI (reference sequence). In DNA, the CDR3 is TGTGCCAGCACTCCCGACAGGGACTCGTCCAAAAACATTCAGTACTTC. Amino acid sequence: CASTPDRDSSKNIQYF.

The chain combines TRBV5-1 with TRBJ2-1; D may be TRBD2 (6 bases). Trimming removed 5 bases from V and 0 bases from J, with 9 bases in between. This CDR3 region has 14 residues. CDR1 and CDR2 from the germline V gene are SGHRS and YFSETQ. Here the CDR3 DNA reads TGCGCCAGCAGGGAGGGACTCTCCTACAATGAGCAGTTCTTC. Its protein product is CASREGLSYNEQFF.

The chain is built from TRBV4-2 and TRBJ2-3; 11 bases agree with TRBD2. This CDR3 contains 17 residues. Germline V gene sequence: CDR1 LGHNA, CDR2 YNFKEQ. V gave up 1 base and J gave up 3 bases; unmatched junction bases: 6. The CDR3 nucleotides read TGTGCCAGCAGCCAAGTTATAGCGGGGGGGCTGACAGATACGCAGTATTTT. Its protein is CASSQVIAGGLTDTQYF.

The chain combines TRBV7-6 with TRBJ1-6; D is undetermined. V lost 1 base to trimming and J lost 8 bases, with 15 bases between them. Germline assignment: CDR1 SGHVS and CDR2 FNYEAQ. This CDR3 comprises 16 residues. In DNA form, the CDR3 reads TGTGCCAGCAGCTTAGTAGCGGAAATCCGGTATTCACCCCTCCACTTT. Encoded protein: CASSLVAEIRYSPLHF.

This clone was recorded a few times. The gene calls are TRBV18 and TRBJ2-7, with 7 bases identical to TRBD1. The CDR3 is 13 residues long. Trimming removed 4 bases from V and 5 bases from J; junction bases left unmatched: 5. Germline V CDR1 and CDR2: KGHSH, LQKENI. The CDR3 spells CASSRTGTDEQYV. DNA of the CDR3: TGTGCCAGCTCACGCACCGGGACAGACGAGCAGTACGTC.

This clone appeared once. V gene TRBV10-2 combines with J gene TRBJ2-4; 7 bases are a match to TRBD2. Trimming cost V 8 bases and J 9 bases; bases outside gene matches: 22. Germline loops: CDR1 WSHSY, CDR2 SAAADI. The CDR3 has 17 residues. The CDR3 reads CASGADRSLSGAGIQYF. The CDR3, as DNA: TGCGCCAGCGGGGCAGATCGATCGTTGAGCGGGGCAGGCATTCAGTACTTC.

The gene calls are TRBV5-8 and TRBJ2-5; possible D gene TRBD2, 6 bases. Germline V CDR1 and CDR2: SGHTS, YDEGEE. V lost 4 bases, J lost 2 bases, and 21 bases lay in between. There are 17 residues in the CDR3. CDR3 sequence (DNA): TGTGCCAGCAGCACAAACCGGGACTTCCCTGAACAAGAGACCCAGTACTTC. It translates to CASSTNRDFPEQETQYF.

DNA for the CDR3: TGTGCCAGCAGCTTACAGGGGTCTGGGGCCAACGTCCTGACTTTC. This sequence encodes CASSLQGSGANVLTF. J is TRBJ2-6 and V is TRBV11-2, with a weak D call TRBD1 (6 bases). Between the trimmed V and J ends, which lost 2 bases and 1 base, there was a span of 6 bases. Germline V gene sequence: CDR1 SGHAT, CDR2 FQNNGV. The CDR3 extends over 15 amino acids.

The chain has TRBV7-2 and TRBJ2-5; a weak D match, TRBD2 (7 bases). The CDR3 contains 14 residues. The V end was cut by 3 bases, the J end by 2 bases, with 10 bases between. Germline values: CDR1 SGHTA, CDR2 FQGNSA. DNA of the CDR3: TGTGCCAGCAGCTTTCGGGGGGCGCAAGAGACCCAGTACTTC. This sequence encodes CASSFRGAQETQYF.

The rearrangement uses TRBV13 and TRBJ1-1; a weak D match, TRBD1 (6 bases). The V end lost 5 bases, the J end lost 6 bases, and 19 bases lay between the germline ends. The germline CDR1 and CDR2 sequences are PRHDT and FYEKMQ (reference sequence). The CDR3 is 15 residues long. Here the CDR3 DNA reads TGTGCCAGCAGCCCCCGTGGTGTGGGGGCTTCTGAAGCTTTCTTT. Translation: CASSPRGVGASEAFF.

The rearrangement links TRBV7-9 to TRBJ2-1; no firm D call. CDR1 is SEHNR, CDR2 FQNEAQ, per germline (reference sequence). V was shortened by 6 bases and J by 10 bases, with 13 bases between the two germline ends. The CDR3 has 12 residues. The CDR3 region has the DNA TGTGCCAGCAGTTTCATCTCCCGGGAGCAGTTCTTC. Translated: CASSFISREQFF.

This chain links TRBV14 with TRBJ1-2; a possible D gene is TRBD1 (5 bases). Germline V gene sequence: CDR1 SGHDN, CDR2 FVKESK. This CDR3 comprises 14 residues. Trimming removed 2 bases at V and 6 bases at J, with 13 bases between. CDR3 in amino acids: CASSQRPGDHGYTF. DNA of the CDR3: TGTGCCAGCAGCCAACGTCCGGGGGACCATGGCTACACCTTC.

The chain combines TRBV5-3 with TRBJ1-6; D is unclear. TRBV5-3 counts as an open reading frame of uncertain function. V dropped 4 bases and J dropped 0 bases, with 14 bases sitting between them. The CDR3 totals 17 residues. CDR3 region: CARSLTPASSYNSPLHF. CDR3 in DNA: TGTGCCAGAAGCCTAACCCCGGCTAGCTCCTATAATTCACCCCTCCACTTT.

This chain connects TRBV7-8 to TRBJ2-5; possibly TRBD2 for D (5 bases). This CDR3 comprises 15 residues. The V end lost 2 bases, the J end lost 2 bases, and 12 bases lay between the germline ends. From germline, CDR1 is SGHVS and CDR2 FQNEAQ. The CDR3 DNA reads TGTGCCAGCAGCTTAATGGACTTACAACAAGAGACCCAGTACTTC. Its translation: CASSLMDLQQETQYF.

The chain uses TRBV7-9 and TRBJ2-2; TRBD1 might be the D (5 bases). V was cut by 5 bases and J by 6 bases, with 10 bases left in between. The CDR3 totals 13 residues. The germline gives CDR1 SEHNR, CDR2 FQNEAQ (reference sequence). As DNA, the CDR3 is TGTGCCAGCAGCCAGAGACAGTCCGGGGAGCTGTTTTTT. Translating gives CASSQRQSGELFF.

The gene calls are TRBV27 and TRBJ1-4; 9 bases line up with TRBD1. The CDR3 sequence is 18 residues long. Trimming at V came to 6 bases and at J to 3 bases, leaving 14 bases not matched to a gene. Germline assignment: CDR1 MNHEY and CDR2 SMNVEV (reference sequence). The CDR3 coding sequence is TGTGCCAGCAGCCCGGGGTGGGGACAGGGACGTGCTAATGAAAAACTGTTTTTT. Its protein is CASSPGWGQGRANEKLFF.

The chain combines TRBV5-1 with TRBJ2-5, with TRBD1 identical over 12 bases. The CDR3 has 15 amino acids. V was pared by 5 bases and J by 5 bases, with 7 bases of the junction left unmatched. CDR1 and CDR2 (germline): SGHRS, YFSETQ. CDR3 loop: CASSSGTGGTETQYF. CDR3 nucleotide sequence: TGCGCCAGCAGTTCCGGGACAGGGGGCACGGAGACCCAGTACTTC. Complete variable domain (other parts from reference TRBV5-1 and TRBJ2-5): KAGVTQTPRYLIKTRGQQVTLSCSPISGHRSVSWYQQTPGQGLQFLFEYFSETQRNKGNFPGRFSGRQFSNSRSEMNVSTLELGDSALYLCASSSGTGGTETQYFGPGTRLLVL.

The chain uses TRBV4-2 and TRBJ2-1; D remains ambiguous. This CDR3 spans 15 amino acids. Germline lookup yields CDR1 LGHNA and CDR2 YNFKEQ. V was cut by 4 bases and J by 0 bases, with 10 bases left in between. CDR3 region: CASSLEFSSYNEQFF. For the CDR3, the DNA is TGTGCCAGCAGCCTAGAGTTCAGCTCCTACAATGAGCAGTTCTTC.

The CDR3 DNA follows: TGTGCCAGCAGCCTCGAACAGGGGGGGGATTCACCCCTCCACTTT. Protein product: CASSLEQGGDSPLHF. The chain couples TRBV5-4 to TRBJ1-6, with 8 bases lining up with TRBD1. The CDR3 loop spans 15 amino acids. Germline V gene data show CDR1 as SGHNT and CDR2 as YYREEE (reference sequence). V shed 4 bases and J 8 bases; nucleotides not matched to a gene: 8.

This chain links TRBV6-1 with TRBJ2-2; D is uncertain. V lost 2 bases to trimming and J lost 3 bases, with 7 bases between them. The CDR3 spans 14 residues. The germline gives CDR1 MNHNS, CDR2 SASEGT. CDR3 DNA sequence: TGTGCCAGCAGTGAAATTCCCGACACCGGGGAGCTGTTTTTT. Its protein is CASSEIPDTGELFF.

The V gene is TRBV28, the J gene TRBJ1-1; 9 nucleotides agree with TRBD1. CDR3 length: 14 residues. V lost 6 bases to trimming and J lost 4 bases; unmatched junction nucleotides: 6. The germline V gene encodes CDR1 MDHEN and CDR2 SYDVKM. In DNA, the CDR3 is TGTGCCAGCAGCCTCACAGGGGGCATCACTGAAGCTTTCTTT. Protein: CASSLTGGITEAFF.